The 9 T cell receptor beta chains below were found in one sample sequenced in a study of identical twins. TCRdb itself ran the 5' RACE reads through MiXCR, one entry per CDR3 protein. The sample lists fewer than 550,000 distinct CDR3 sequences, 14% occurring once. This same sample was also part of a study on yellow fever vaccine responses in identical twins.

The specimen sequenced was CD4+ T cells sorted from blood. These receptors were taken from a young woman in good health.

This clonotype showed up just a few times. This sequence joins TRBV9 and TRBJ2-1; 8 bases fit TRBD2. This CDR3 contains 23 residues. The ends lost 0 bases at V and 1 base at J; junction bases unmatched: 24. Looked up from germline, CDR1 is SGDLS and CDR2 is YYNGEE. The CDR3 here is CASSVDFNPPQAGVARSYNEQFF. As DNA, the CDR3 is TGTGCCAGCAGCGTAGACTTCAACCCCCCGCAAGCGGGAGTGGCTCGGTCCTACAATGAGCAGTTCTTC.

This rearrangement joins TRBV20-1 to TRBJ2-1; 8 nucleotides align to TRBD2. V was pared by 0 bases and J by 1 base, with 5 bases of the junction left unmatched. Germline V gene data show CDR1 as DFQATT and CDR2 as SNEGSKA (reference sequence). The CDR3 sequence is 16 residues long. The CDR3 nucleotides read TGCAGTGCTAGAGATCCTAAGCGGGGGTCCTACAATGAGCAGTTCTTC. Amino acid sequence: CSARDPKRGSYNEQFF.

This clonotype showed up just a few times. V is TRBV30 and J is TRBJ1-5; TRBD1 is a possible D gene (5 bases). Germline values: CDR1 GTSNPN, CDR2 SVGIG (reference sequence). CDR3 length: 14 amino acids. V dropped 0 bases and J dropped 4 bases, with 10 bases sitting between them. The CDR3 loop is CAWSVTGGNQPQHF. CDR3 DNA sequence: TGTGCCTGGAGTGTAACTGGGGGGAATCAGCCCCAGCATTTT.

The chain has TRBV7-2 and TRBJ2-7; 9 bases align to TRBD2. Germline values: CDR1 SGHTA, CDR2 FQGNSA. CDR3 size: 14 residues. Unmatched junction bases numbered 7, after V lost 5 bases and J lost 5 bases. The CDR3 here is CASSQSGRSNEQYF. The CDR3, as DNA: TGTGCCAGCAGCCAGAGCGGGAGGAGCAACGAGCAGTACTTC.

This clonotype was counted between two and nine times. The chain carries TRBV10-2 and TRBJ2-1; unclear D gene. The germline V gene has CDR1 WSHSY and CDR2 SAAADI. The length of the CDR3 is 11 residues. V lost 4 bases and J lost 6, with 4 bases in between. Written as DNA, the CDR3 is TGCGCCAGCAGTGCTACCAATGAGCAGTTCTTC. Amino acids: CASSATNEQFF.

The genes are TRBV30 and TRBJ2-3; the D gene is possibly TRBD2 (7 bases). This CDR3 region has 17 residues. Trimming removed 3 bases from V and 1 base from J, with 20 bases in between. Germline assignment: CDR1 GTSNPN and CDR2 SVGIG (reference sequence). The CDR3 protein is CAWSLGLRGGRTDTQYF. DNA of the CDR3: TGTGCCTGGAGCCTCGGCCTGAGGGGGGGGCGCACAGATACGCAGTATTTT.

Only a few counts were recorded for this clonotype. V usage is TRBV24-1 and J usage is TRBJ2-3, with 11 nucleotides matching TRBD2. The CDR3 covers 17 residues. The trim removed 4 bases at V and 5 bases at J, leaving 10 bases unmatched. The germline CDR1 and CDR2 sequences are KGHDR and SFDVKD. Here the CDR3 DNA reads TGTGCCACCAGTGACCCACTTAGCGGGAGGGCCGGAGATACGCAGTATTTT. As protein: CATSDPLSGRAGDTQYF.

The chain links TRBV5-1 to TRBJ2-7; possibly TRBD1 for D (6 bases). Trimming shortened V by 3 bases and J by 7 bases, and 14 bases separated the two germline ends. The length of the CDR3 is 13 residues. Germline V gene lookup returns CDR1 SGHRS and CDR2 YFSETQ. The CDR3 protein is CASSSSGAGEQYF. As DNA, the CDR3 is TGCGCCAGCAGCTCCTCAGGGGCAGGGGAGCAGTACTTC.

This clonotype has only a few counts. The chain couples TRBV5-1 to TRBJ2-2; weak D call: TRBD1 (6 bases). The germline gives CDR1 SGHRS, CDR2 YFSETQ. Trimming took off 4 bases at V and 5 bases at J, with 15 bases between the two ends. This CDR3 is built from 15 residues. The CDR3 here is CASSVQGSITGELFF. In DNA form, the CDR3 reads TGCGCCAGCAGCGTACAGGGTAGCATTACCGGGGAGCTGTTTTTT.